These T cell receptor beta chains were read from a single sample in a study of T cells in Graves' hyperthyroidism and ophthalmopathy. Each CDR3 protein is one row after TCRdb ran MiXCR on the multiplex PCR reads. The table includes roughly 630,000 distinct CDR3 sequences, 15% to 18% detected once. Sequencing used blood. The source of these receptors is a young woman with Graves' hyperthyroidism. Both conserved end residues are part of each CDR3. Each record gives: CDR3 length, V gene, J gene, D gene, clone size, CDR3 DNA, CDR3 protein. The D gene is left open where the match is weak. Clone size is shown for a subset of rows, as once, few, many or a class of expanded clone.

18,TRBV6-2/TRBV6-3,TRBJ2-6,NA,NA,TGTGCCAGCAGTTACTCGATGGGTTGGGGAACTGGGGCCAACGTCCTGACTTTC,CASSYSMGWGTGANVLTF
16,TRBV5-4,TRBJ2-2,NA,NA,TGTGCCAGCAGCCCAACCGGGACTTCCGACACCGGGGAGCTGTTTTTT,CASSPTGTSDTGELFF
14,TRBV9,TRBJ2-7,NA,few,TGTGCCAGCAGCTTTGACTTGAACTCCTACGAGCAGTACTTC,CASSFDLNSYEQYF
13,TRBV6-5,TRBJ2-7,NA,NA,TGTGCCAGCAGTTACTGGGAGGGGGACGAGCAGTACTTC,CASSYWEGDEQYF
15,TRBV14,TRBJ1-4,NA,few,TGTGCCAGCAGCCAAGACATTACAACTAATGAAAAACTGTTTTTT,CASSQDITTNEKLFF
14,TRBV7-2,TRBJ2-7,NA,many,TGTGCCAGCAGCCCCGCGGGCAGGACCTACGAGCAGTACTTC,CASSPAGRTYEQYF
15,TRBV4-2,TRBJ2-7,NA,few,TGTGCCAGCAGCCAACCTCCGGGGGAACAGGGCGAGCAGTACTTC,CASSQPPGEQGEQYF
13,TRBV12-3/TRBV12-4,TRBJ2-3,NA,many,TGTGCCAGCAGTTGGGCAGAAACAGATACGCAGTATTTT,CASSWAETDTQYF
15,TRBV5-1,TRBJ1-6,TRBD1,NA,TGCGCCAGCAGCTTTGGTGGGACAGGGGTTTCACCCCTCCACTTT,CASSFGGTGVSPLHF
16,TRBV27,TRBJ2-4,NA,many,TGTGCCAGCAGTGTCTCAGGGCCAGGGGCCAAAAACATTCAGTACTTC,CASSVSGPGAKNIQYF
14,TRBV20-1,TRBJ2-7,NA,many,TGCAGTGCCCCTTGGTGGGAGTTTCCCTACGAGCAGTACTTC,CSAPWWEFPYEQYF
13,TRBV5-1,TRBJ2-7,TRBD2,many,TGCGCCAGCAGCTGGGGGGGGAGCTACGAGCAGTACTTC,CASSWGGSYEQYF
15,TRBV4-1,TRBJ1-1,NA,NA,TGCGCCAGCAGCCAAGGTGCGACATACTCCACTGAAGCTTTCTTT,CASSQGATYSTEAFF
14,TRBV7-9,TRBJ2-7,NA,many,TGTGCCAGCAGCCCCCCGGCCACCTCCTACGAGCAGTACTTC,CASSPPATSYEQYF
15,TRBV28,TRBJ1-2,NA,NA,TGTGCCAGCAGTTCAAACCGCCCATCGGGCGACGGCTACACCTTC,CASSSNRPSGDGYTF
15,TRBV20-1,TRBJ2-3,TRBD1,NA,TGCAGTGCTCCAGGGGGCCGAGAGAGCACAGACACGCGGTATTTT,CSAPGGRESTDTRYF
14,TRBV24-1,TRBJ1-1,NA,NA,TGTGCCACCAGTGATGGGACATTGAACACTGAAGCTTTCTTT,CATSDGTLNTEAFF
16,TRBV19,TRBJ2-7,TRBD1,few,TGTGCCAGTAGTATCGAGGGGGGGACAGGGGCCTACGAGCAGTACTTC,CASSIEGGTGAYEQYF
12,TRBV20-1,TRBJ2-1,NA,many,TGCAGTGCTACTGCAGGGGTGGGGGAGCAGTTCTTC,CSATAGVGEQFF
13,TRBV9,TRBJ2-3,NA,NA,TGTGCCAGCGGCGTTGTAGACACCGATACGCAGTATTTT,CASGVVDTDTQYF
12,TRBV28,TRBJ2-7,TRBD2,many,TGTGCCAGCAGGCTAGCGGGACTCGAGCAGTACTTC,CASRLAGLEQYF
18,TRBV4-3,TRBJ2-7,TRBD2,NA,TGCGCCAGCAGCCAAGATGGGGGACTAGCGGGACCTTCCTACGAGCAGTACTTC,CASSQDGGLAGPSYEQYF
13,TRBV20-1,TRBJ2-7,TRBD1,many,TGCAGTGCTCAAGGGACAGGGGGCTACGAGCAGTACTTC,CSAQGTGGYEQYF
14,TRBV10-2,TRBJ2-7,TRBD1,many,TGCGCCAGCAGTGAAGGACAGGGGAGCTACGAGCAGTACTTC,CASSEGQGSYEQYF
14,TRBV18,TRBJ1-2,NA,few,TGTGCCAGCTCACCGGTGGTAACTGCTGATGGCTACACCTTC,CASSPVVTADGYTF
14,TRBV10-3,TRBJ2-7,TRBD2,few,TGTGCCATCAGTGAGGGGACTAGCGGGAACGAGCAGTACTTC,CAISEGTSGNEQYF
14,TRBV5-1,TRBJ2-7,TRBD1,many,TGCGCCAGCACCAGGACAGGGGGCTCCTACGAGCAGTACTTC,CASTRTGGSYEQYF
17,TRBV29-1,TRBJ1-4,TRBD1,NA,TGCAGCGTTGAGGGGCAGGACAGGGGATCAACTAATGAAAAACTGTTTTTT,CSVEGQDRGSTNEKLFF
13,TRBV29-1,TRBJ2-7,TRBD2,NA,TGCAGCGTTGAGCAGGGACTAGCTGCCGAGCAGTACTTC,CSVEQGLAAEQYF
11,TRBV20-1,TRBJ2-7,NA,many,TGCAGTGCTAGAAGTGGCTACGAGCAGTACTTC,CSARSGYEQYF
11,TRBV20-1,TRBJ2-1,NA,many,TGCAGTGCTAGCTCCGCCACTGAGCAGTTCTTC,CSASSATEQFF
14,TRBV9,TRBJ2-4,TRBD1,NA,TGTGCCAGCAGCGGCCCGGGACAGACATCAGTTCAGTACTTC,CASSGPGQTSVQYF
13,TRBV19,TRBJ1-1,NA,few,TGTGCCAGTAGGGGAAAGATGAACACTGAAGCTTTCTTT,CASRGKMNTEAFF
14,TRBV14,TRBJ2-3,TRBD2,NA,TGTGCCAGCAGCCCACTAGCGGGAGTCGGTACGCAGTATTTT,CASSPLAGVGTQYF
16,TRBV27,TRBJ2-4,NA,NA,TGTGCCAGCAGTTTATCTGGTACACAAGCCAAAAACATTCAGTACTTC,CASSLSGTQAKNIQYF
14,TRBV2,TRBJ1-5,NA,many,TGTGCCAGCAGTAGGCGCGGAGGGTGGCAGCCCCAGCATTTT,CASSRRGGWQPQHF
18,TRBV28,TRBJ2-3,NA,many,TGTGCCAGCAGTCCCTTTGAGTCCGGTCAACTAAACACAGATACGCAGTATTTT,CASSPFESGQLNTDTQYF
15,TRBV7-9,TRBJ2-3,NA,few,TGTGCCAGCAGCTTAGCGGGACCAGCGCCAGATACGCAGTATTTT,CASSLAGPAPDTQYF
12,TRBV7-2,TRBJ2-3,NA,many,TGTGCCAGCAGCGTACAGGGCCTCGAGCAGTATTTT,CASSVQGLEQYF
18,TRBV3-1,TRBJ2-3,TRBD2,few,TGTGCCAGCAGCCAAGGATATAGCGGGAGAAGGAGCACAGATACGCAGTATTTT,CASSQGYSGRRSTDTQYF
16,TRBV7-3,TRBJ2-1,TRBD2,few,TGTGCCAGCAGCTTACCCCCCAGCGGGAACTACAATGAGCAGTTCTTC,CASSLPPSGNYNEQFF
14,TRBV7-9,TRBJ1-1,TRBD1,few,TGTGCCAGCAGCTTACCGGACAGGGGACCTGAAGCTTTCTTT,CASSLPDRGPEAFF
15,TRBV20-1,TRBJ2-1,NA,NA,TGCAGTGCTCTGCGGCGTGGGGGAGGCCCCAATGAGCAGTTCTTC,CSALRRGGGPNEQFF